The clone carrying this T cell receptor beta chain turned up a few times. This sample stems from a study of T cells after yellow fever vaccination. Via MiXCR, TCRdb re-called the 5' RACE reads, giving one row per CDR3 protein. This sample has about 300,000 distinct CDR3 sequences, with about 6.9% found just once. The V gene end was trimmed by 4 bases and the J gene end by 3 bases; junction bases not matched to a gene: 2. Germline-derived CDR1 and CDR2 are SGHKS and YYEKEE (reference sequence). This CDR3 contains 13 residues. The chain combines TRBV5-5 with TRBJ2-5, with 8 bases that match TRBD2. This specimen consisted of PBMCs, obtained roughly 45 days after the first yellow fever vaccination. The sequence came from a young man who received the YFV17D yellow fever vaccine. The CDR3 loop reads CASSQGLEETQYF. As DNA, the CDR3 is TGTGCCAGCAGCCAGGGACTAGAAGAGACCCAGTACTTC. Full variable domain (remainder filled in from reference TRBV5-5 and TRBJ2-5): DAGVTQSPTHLIKTRGQQVTLRCSPISGHKSVSWYQQVLGQGPQFIFQYYEKEERGRGNFPDRFSARQFPNYSSELNVNALLLGDSALYLCASSQGLEETQYFGPGTRLLVL.